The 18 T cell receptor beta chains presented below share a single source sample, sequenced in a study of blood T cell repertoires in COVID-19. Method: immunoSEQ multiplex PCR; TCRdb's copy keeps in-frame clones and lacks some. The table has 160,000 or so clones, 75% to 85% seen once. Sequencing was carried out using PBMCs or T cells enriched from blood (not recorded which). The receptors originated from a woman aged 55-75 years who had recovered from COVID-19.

CDR3 amino acids: CASTPPTGNEQFF. In DNA, the CDR3 is TGTGCCAGCACCCCTCCGACAGGGAATGAGCAGTTCTTC. The chain recombines TRBV12-3 or TRBV12-4 with TRBJ2-1, with 7 bases fitting TRBD1. The CDR3 runs to 13 residues. J gave up 7 bases and V 7 bases, and 7 bases lay outside the gene matches.

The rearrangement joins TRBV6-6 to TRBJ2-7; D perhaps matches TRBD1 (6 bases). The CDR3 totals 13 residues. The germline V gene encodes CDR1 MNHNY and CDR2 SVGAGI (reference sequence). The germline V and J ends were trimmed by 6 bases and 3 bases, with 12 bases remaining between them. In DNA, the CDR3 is TGTGCCAGCAGAGGGACAAGTGACTACGAGCAGTACTTC. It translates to CASRGTSDYEQYF.

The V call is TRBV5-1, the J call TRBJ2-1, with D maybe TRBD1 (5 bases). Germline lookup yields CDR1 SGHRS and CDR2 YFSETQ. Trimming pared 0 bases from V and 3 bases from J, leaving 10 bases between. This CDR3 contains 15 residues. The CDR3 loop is CASSLGTIGYNEQFF. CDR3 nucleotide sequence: TGCGCCAGCAGCTTGGGGACAATTGGCTACAATGAGCAGTTCTTC.

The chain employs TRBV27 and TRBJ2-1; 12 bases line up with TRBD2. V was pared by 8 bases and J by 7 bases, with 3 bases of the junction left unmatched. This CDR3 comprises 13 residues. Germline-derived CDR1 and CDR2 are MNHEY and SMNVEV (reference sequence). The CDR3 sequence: CASGLAGLNEQFF. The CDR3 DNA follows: TGTGCCAGCGGACTAGCGGGGCTAAATGAGCAGTTCTTC.

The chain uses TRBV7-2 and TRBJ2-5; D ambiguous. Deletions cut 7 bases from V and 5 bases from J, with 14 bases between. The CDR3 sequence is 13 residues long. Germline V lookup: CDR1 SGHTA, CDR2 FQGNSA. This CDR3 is CASTFPPAETQYF. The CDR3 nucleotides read TGTGCCAGCACCTTCCCCCCCGCGGAGACCCAGTACTTC.

For the CDR3, the DNA is TGTGCCAGCAGTGTTGGCGGCGCCAAAAACATTCAGTACTTC. Translation: CASSVGGAKNIQYF. The chain uses TRBV2 and TRBJ2-4, with D uncertain. The CDR3 extends over 14 amino acids. Germline V gene lookup returns CDR1 SNHLY and CDR2 FYNNEI. V lost 4 bases, J lost 1 base, and 8 bases lay in between. The whole variable domain, remainder taken from reference TRBV2 and TRBJ2-4, is EPEVTQTPSHQVTQMGQEVILRCVPISNHLYFYWYRQILGQKVEFLVSFYNNEISEKSEIFDDQFSVERPDGSNFTLKIRSTKLEDSAMYFCASSVGGAKNIQYFGAGTRLSVL.

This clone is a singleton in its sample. The CDR3 here is CATSGSRGVSTDTQYF. The CDR3 bases are TGTGCCACCAGTGGGTCCAGGGGAGTTAGCACAGATACGCAGTATTTT. V usage is TRBV24-1 and J usage is TRBJ2-3; tentative D call: TRBD1 (6 bases). V dropped 5 bases and J dropped 0 bases, with 14 bases sitting between them. The CDR3 totals 16 residues. Germline loops: CDR1 KGHDR, CDR2 SFDVKD.

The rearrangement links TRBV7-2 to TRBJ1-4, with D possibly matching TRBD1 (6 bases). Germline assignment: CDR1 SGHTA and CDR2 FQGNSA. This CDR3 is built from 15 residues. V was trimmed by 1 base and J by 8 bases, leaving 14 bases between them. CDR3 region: CASSLEGRGTEKLFF. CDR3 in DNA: TGTGCCAGCAGCTTAGAAGGCAGGGGTACGGAAAAACTGTTTTTT. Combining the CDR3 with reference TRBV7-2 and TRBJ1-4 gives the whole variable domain GAGVSQSPSNKVTEKGKDVELRCDPISGHTALYWYRQSLGQGLEFLIYFQGNSAPDKSGLPSDRFSAERTGGSVSTLTIQRTQQEDSAVYLCASSLEGRGTEKLFFGSGTQLSVL.

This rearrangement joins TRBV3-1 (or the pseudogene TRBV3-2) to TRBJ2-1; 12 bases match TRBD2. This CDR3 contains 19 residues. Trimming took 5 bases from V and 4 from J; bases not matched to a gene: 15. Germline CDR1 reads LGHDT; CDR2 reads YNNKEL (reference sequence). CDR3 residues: CASSSKIRTSGDPYNEQFF. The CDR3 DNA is TGTGCCAGCAGCAGTAAAATAAGGACTAGCGGGGATCCATACAATGAGCAGTTCTTC.

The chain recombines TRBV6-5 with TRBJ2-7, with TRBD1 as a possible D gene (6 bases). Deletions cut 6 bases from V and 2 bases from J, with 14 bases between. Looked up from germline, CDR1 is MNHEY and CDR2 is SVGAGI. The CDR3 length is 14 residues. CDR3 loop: CASSAGTNPYEQYF. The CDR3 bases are TGTGCCAGCAGCGCCGGGACAAACCCCTACGAGCAGTACTTC.

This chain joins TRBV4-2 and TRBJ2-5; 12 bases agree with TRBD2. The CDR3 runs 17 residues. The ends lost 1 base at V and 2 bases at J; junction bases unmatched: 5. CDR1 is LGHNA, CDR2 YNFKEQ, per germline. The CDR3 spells CASSQGLAGAQQETQYF. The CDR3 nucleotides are TGTGCCAGCAGCCAAGGACTAGCGGGGGCGCAACAAGAGACCCAGTACTTC.

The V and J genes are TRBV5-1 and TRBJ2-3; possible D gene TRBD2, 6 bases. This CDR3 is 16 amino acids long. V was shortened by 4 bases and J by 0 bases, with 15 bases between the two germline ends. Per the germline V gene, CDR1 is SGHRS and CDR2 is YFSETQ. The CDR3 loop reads CASSVGRDLSTDTQYF. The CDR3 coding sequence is TGCGCCAGCAGCGTCGGGCGGGACTTAAGCACAGATACGCAGTATTTT.

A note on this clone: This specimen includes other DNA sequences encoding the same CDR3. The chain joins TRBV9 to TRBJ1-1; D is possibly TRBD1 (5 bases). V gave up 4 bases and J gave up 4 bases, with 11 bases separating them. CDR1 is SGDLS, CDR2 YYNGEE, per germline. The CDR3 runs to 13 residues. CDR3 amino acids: CASSLGQGTEAFF. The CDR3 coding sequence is TGTGCCAGCAGCCTCGGGCAGGGCACTGAAGCTTTCTTT.

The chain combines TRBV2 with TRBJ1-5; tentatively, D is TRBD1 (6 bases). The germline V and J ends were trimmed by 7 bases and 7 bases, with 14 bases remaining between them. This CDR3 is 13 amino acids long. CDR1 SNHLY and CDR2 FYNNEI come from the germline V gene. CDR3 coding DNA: TGTGCCAGCAAAGGGGGTTTGGTCCAGCCCCAGCATTTT. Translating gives CASKGGLVQPQHF. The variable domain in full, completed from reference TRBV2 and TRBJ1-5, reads EPEVTQTPSHQVTQMGQEVILRCVPISNHLYFYWYRQILGQKVEFLVSFYNNEISEKSEIFDDQFSVERPDGSNFTLKIRSTKLEDSAMYFCASKGGLVQPQHFGDGTRLSIL.

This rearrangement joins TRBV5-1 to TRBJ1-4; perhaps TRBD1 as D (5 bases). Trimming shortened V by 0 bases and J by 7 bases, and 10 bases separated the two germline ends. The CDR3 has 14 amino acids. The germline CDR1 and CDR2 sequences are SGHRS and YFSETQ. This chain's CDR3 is CASSLGRVTEKLFF. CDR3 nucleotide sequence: TGCGCCAGCAGCTTGGGCAGGGTTACTGAAAAACTGTTTTTT.

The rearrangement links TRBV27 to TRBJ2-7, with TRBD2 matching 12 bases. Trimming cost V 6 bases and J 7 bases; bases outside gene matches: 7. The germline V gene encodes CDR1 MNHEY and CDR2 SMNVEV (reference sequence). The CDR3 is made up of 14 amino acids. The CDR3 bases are TGTGCCAGCAGGGTACTAGCGGGGGGCTATGAGCAGTACTTC. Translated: CASRVLAGGYEQYF.

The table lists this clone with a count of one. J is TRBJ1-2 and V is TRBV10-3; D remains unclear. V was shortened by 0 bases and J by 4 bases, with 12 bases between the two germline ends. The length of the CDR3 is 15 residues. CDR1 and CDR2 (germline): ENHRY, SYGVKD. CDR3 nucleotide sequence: TGTGCCATCAGTGAGTCGGATGGAGGAGCCTATGGCTACACCTTC. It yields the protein CAISESDGGAYGYTF.

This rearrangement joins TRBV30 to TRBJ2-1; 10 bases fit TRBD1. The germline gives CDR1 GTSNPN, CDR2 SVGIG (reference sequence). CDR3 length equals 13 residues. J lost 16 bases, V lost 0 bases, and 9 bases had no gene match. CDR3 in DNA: TGTGCCTGGAGTGTAGCAGGGACAGGGGTCTTTTTCTTC. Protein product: CAWSVAGTGVFFF.